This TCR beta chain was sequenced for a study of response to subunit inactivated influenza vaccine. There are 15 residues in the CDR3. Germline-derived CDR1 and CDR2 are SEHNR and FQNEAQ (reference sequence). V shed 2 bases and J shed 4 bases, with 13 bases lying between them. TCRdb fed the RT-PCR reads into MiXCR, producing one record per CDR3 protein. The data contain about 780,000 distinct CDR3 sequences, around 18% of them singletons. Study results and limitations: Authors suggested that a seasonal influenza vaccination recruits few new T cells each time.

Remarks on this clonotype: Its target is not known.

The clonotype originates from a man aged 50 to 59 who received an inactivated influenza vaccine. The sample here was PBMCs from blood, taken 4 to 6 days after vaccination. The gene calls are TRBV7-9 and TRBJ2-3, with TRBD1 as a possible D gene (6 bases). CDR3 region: CASSLSTGRPDTQYF. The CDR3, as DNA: TGTGCCAGCAGCTTATCGACAGGACGCCCAGATACGCAGTATTTT. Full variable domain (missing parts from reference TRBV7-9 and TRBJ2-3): DTGVSQNPRHKITKRGQNVTFRCDPISEHNRLYWYRQTLGQGPEFLTYFQNEAQLEKSRLLSDRFSAERPKGSFSTLEIQRTEQGDSAMYLCASSLSTGRPDTQYFGPGTRLTVL.